The rows below give T cell receptor beta chains drawn from one sample of a study of shared clonotypes between healthy human individuals. TCRdb's table, derived via immunoSEQ multiplex PCR, lists solely in-frame clones and lacks some. Among millions of clones, about 95% were seen once, and the ten largest hold roughly 1%. The sample comprised naive CD8+ T cells sorted from blood. These receptors all stem from a man between 18 and 29 years old in good health. The CDR3 runs from the conserved cysteine through the conserved F or W. The D gene is left open where the match is weak. Not every row has a clone size; where given, it reads once, few, many or a size class.

>NA|NA|TRBV2|TRBJ2-3
CASSERDDPLYTDTQYF
TGTGCCAGCAGTGAAAGGGACGACCCACTTTACACAGATACGCAGTATTTT
>NA|NA|TRBV6-6|TRBJ1-6
CASTSEGGDNSPLHF
TGTGCCAGCACCTCCGAGGGGGGAGATAATTCACCCCTCCACTTT
>NA|NA|TRBV5-1|TRBJ1-1
CASSLEGSEAFF
TGCGCCAGCAGCTTGGAGGGCAGTGAAGCTTTCTTT
>TRBD2|NA|TRBV27|TRBJ2-3
CASAPSGRIDTQYF
TGTGCCAGCGCCCCCAGCGGGAGGATTGATACGCAGTATTTT
>NA|NA|TRBV4-3|TRBJ2-7
CASSQGRLTFYEQYF
TGCGCCAGCAGCCAAGGCAGGCTAACTTTCTACGAGCAGTACTTC
>TRBD2|NA|TRBV27|TRBJ2-3
CASSGLAGGTDTQYF
TGTGCCAGCAGTGGACTAGCGGGGGGCACAGATACGCAGTATTTT
>NA|NA|TRBV9|TRBJ1-2
CASSVGGPGAHYGYTF
TGTGCCAGCAGCGTAGGGGGGCCAGGGGCTCACTATGGCTACACCTTC
>NA|NA|TRBV5-1|TRBJ1-1
CASSLEGNTEAFF
TGCGCCAGCAGCTTGGAGGGGAACACTGAAGCTTTCTTT
>NA|NA|TRBV5-8|TRBJ2-7
CASSSFNYEQYF
TGTGCCAGCAGCTCCTTTAACTACGAGCAGTACTTC
>NA|NA|TRBV2|TRBJ1-2
CASSVMGGSYGYTF
TGTGCCAGCAGTGTGATGGGGGGCTCCTATGGCTACACCTTC
>NA|NA|TRBV5-8|TRBJ2-5
CASSLRIQETQYF
TGTGCCAGCAGCTTGAGGATACAAGAGACCCAGTACTTC
>NA|NA|TRBV4-3|TRBJ2-7
CASSQVVQGPYEQYF
TGCGCCAGCAGCCAAGTAGTACAGGGCCCCTACGAGCAGTACTTC
>NA|NA|TRBV2|TRBJ2-3
CASIEGLLSDTQYF
TGTGCCAGCATTGAGGGGCTTCTCTCAGATACGCAGTATTTT
>NA|NA|TRBV30|TRBJ2-7
CAWDQRGAYEQYF
TGTGCCTGGGATCAAAGGGGGGCCTACGAGCAGTACTTC
>NA|NA|TRBV28|TRBJ1-2
CASSPNGLNYGYTF
TGTGCCAGCAGCCCCAACGGACTAAACTATGGCTACACCTTC
>TRBD1|once|TRBV5-1|TRBJ2-7
CASNLQGDPYEQYF
TGCGCCAGCAACCTACAGGGGGACCCCTACGAGCAGTACTTC
>NA|NA|TRBV11-2|TRBJ2-7
CASSYPDRPYEQYF
TGTGCCAGCAGCTACCCTGACCGTCCCTACGAGCAGTACTTC
>NA|NA|TRBV2|TRBJ2-3
CASSDAITDTQYF
TGTGCCAGCAGTGATGCAATCACAGATACGCAGTATTTT
>NA|once|TRBV28|TRBJ2-1
CASSLVDEQFF
TGTGCCAGCAGTTTAGTGGATGAGCAGTTCTTC
>NA|NA|TRBV29-1|TRBJ2-3
CSVEEDGGRTDTQYF
TGCAGCGTTGAAGAAGACGGGGGCCGCACAGATACGCAGTATTTT
>NA|NA|TRBV10-3|TRBJ2-6
CAISTGPKSSGANVLTF
TGTGCCATCAGCACCGGGCCCAAGAGCTCTGGGGCCAACGTCCTGACTTTC
>TRBD2|NA|TRBV5-6|TRBJ2-5
CASSLDWTSEGRETQYF
TGTGCCAGCAGCTTGGACTGGACTAGCGAAGGGCGGGAGACCCAGTACTTC
>TRBD1|once|TRBV4-1|TRBJ2-1
CASSQDMDRGGNEQFF
TGCGCCAGCAGCCAAGATATGGACAGGGGAGGTAATGAGCAGTTCTTC
>NA|NA|TRBV5-4|TRBJ1-1
CASSPLSYSTEGSQDEAFF
TGTGCCAGCAGCCCACTATCCTATTCCACTGAGGGGTCGCAGGATGAAGCTTTCTTT
>TRBD2|NA|TRBV4-2|TRBJ2-7
CASSQGLAGHYEQYF
TGTGCCAGCAGCCAGGGACTAGCGGGGCACTACGAGCAGTACTTC
>NA|NA|TRBV5-6|TRBJ1-6
CASSFSTGSNSPLHF
TGTGCCAGCAGCTTCTCTACAGGCTCGAATTCACCCCTCCACTTT